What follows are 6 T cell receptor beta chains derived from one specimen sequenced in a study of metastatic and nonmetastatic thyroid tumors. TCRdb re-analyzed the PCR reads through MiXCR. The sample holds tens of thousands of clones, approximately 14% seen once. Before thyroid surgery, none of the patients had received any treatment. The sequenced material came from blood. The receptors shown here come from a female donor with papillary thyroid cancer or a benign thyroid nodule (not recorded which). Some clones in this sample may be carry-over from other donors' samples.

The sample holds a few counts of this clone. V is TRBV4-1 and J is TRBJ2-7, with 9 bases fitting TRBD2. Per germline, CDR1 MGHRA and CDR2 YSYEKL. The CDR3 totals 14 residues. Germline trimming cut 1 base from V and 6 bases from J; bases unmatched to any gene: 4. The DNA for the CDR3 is TGCGCCAGCAGCCAAGTCCTAGCGGGAACCGAGCAGTACTTC. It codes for CASSQVLAGTEQYF.

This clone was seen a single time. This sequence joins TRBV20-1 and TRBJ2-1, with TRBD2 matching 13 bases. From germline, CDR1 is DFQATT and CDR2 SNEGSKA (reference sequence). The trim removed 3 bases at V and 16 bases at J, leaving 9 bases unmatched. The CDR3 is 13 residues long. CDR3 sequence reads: CSARDFTSGGAFF. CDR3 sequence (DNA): TGCAGTGCTAGGGACTTCACTAGCGGGGGGGCATTCTTC.

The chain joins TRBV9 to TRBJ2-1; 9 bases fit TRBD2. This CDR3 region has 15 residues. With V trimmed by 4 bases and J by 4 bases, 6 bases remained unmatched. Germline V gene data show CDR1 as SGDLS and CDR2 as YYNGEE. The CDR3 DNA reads TGTGCCAGCAGCCCTGGACTAGCGATATACAATGAGCAGTTCTTC. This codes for CASSPGLAIYNEQFF. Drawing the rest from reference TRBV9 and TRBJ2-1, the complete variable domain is DSGVTQTPKHLITATGQRVTLRCSPRSGDLSVYWYQQSLDQGLQFLIQYYNGEERAKGNILERFSAQQFPDLHSELNLSSLELGDSALYFCASSPGLAIYNEQFFGPGTRLTVL.

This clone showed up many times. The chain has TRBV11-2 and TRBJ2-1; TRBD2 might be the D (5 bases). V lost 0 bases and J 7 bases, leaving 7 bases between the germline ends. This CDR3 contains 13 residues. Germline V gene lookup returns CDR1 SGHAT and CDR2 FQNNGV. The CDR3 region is CASSLDRDNEQFF. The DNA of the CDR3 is TGTGCCAGCAGCTTAGATCGGGATAATGAGCAGTTCTTC.

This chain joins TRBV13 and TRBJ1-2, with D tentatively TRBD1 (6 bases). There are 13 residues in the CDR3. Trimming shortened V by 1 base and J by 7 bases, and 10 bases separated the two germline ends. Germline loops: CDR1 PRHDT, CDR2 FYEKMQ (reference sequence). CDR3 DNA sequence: TGTGCCAGCAGCTTAGAACAGGGAAGTGGCTACACCTTC. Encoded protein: CASSLEQGSGYTF.

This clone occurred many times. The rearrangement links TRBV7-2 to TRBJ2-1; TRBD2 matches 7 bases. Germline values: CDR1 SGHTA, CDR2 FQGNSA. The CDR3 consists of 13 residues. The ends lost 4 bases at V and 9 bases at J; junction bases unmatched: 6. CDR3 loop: CASSWSGVGEQFF. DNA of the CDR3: TGTGCCAGCAGCTGGAGCGGGGTTGGTGAGCAGTTCTTC.